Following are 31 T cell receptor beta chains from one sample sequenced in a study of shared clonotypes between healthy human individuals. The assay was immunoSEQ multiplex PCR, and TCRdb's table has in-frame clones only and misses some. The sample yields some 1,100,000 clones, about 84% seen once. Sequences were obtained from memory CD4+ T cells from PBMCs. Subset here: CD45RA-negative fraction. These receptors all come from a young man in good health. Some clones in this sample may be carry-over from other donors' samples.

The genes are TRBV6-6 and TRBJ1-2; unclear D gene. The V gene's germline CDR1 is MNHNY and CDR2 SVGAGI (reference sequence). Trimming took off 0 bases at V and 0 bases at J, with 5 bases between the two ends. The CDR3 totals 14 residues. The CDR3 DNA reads TGTGCCAGCAGTTACTCGCGCGCTAACTATGGCTACACCTTC. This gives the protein CASSYSRANYGYTF.

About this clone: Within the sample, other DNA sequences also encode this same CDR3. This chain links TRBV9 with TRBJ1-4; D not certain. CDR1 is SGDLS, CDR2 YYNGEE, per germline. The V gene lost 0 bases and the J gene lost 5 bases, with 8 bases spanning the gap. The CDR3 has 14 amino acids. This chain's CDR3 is CASSVGGGNEKLFF. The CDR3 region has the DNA TGTGCCAGCAGCGTAGGTGGCGGAAATGAAAAACTGTTTTTT.

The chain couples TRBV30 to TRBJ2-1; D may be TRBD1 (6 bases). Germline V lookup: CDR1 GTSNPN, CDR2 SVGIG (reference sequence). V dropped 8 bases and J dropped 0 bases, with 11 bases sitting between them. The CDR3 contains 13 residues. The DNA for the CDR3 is TGTGCCGTTCAGGGGAGCTCCTACAATGAGCAGTTCTTC. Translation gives CAVQGSSYNEQFF. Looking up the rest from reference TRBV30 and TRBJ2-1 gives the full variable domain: SQTIHQWPATLVQPVGSPLSLECTVEGTSNPNLYWYRQAAGRGLQLLFYSVGIGQISSEVPQNLSASRPQDRQFILSSKKLLLSDSGFYLCAVQGSSYNEQFFGPGTRLTVL.

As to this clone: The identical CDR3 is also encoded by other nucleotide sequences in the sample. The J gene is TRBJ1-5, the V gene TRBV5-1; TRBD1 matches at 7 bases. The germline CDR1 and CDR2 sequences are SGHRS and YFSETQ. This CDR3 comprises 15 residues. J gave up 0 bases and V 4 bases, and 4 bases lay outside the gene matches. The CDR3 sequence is CASSLGTVSNQPQHF. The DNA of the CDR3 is TGCGCCAGCAGCCTAGGGACAGTTAGCAATCAGCCCCAGCATTTT.

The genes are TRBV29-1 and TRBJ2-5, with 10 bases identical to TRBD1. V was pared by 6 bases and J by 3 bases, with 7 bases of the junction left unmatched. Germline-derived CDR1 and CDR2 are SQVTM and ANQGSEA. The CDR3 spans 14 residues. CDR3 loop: CSVGRTGGKETQYF. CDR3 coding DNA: TGCAGCGTCGGACGGACAGGGGGGAAAGAGACCCAGTACTTC. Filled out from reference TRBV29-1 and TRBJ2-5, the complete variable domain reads SAVISQKPSRDICQRGTSLTIQCQVDSQVTMMFWYRQQPGQSLTLIATANQGSEATYESGFVIDKFPISRPNLTFSTLTVSNMSPEDSSIYLCSVGRTGGKETQYFGPGTRLLVL.

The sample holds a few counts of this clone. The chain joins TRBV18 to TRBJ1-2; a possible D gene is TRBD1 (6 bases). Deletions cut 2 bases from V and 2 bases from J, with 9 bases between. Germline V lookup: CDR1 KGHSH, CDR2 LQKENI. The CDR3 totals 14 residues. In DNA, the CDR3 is TGTGCCAGCTCACCAAACCAGGGGAACTATGGCTACACCTTC. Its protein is CASSPNQGNYGYTF.

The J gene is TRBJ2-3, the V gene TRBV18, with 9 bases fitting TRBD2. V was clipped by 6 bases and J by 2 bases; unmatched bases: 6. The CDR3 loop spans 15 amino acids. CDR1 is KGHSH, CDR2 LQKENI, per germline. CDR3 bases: TGTGCCAGCTCCCCGACTAGCGGTGACACAGATACGCAGTATTTT. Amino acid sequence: CASSPTSGDTDTQYF.

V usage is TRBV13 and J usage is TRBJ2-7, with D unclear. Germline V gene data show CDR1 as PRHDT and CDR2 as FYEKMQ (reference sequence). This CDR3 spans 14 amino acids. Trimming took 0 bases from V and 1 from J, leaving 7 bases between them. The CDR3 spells CASSLGPTSYEQYF. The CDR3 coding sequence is TGTGCCAGCAGCTTAGGACCCACTTCCTACGAGCAGTACTTC.

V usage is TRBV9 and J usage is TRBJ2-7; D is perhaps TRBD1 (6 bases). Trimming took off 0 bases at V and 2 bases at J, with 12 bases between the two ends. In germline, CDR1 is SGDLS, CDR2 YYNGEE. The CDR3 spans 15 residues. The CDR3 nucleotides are TGTGCCAGCAGCGTAGGGGCAGGGGAAGCCTACGAGCAGTACTTC. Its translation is CASSVGAGEAYEQYF.

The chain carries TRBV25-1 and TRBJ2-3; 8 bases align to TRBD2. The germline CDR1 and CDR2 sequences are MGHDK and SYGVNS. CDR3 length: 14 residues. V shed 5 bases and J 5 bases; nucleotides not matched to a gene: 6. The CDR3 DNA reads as TGTGCCAGCAGTCCGGGGGGGTTTGGAGATACGCAGTATTTT. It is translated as CASSPGGFGDTQYF.

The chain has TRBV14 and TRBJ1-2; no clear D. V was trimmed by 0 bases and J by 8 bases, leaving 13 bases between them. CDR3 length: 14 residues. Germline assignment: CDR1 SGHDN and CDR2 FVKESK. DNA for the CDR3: TGTGCCAGCAGCCAAGATCGGGCCGGTGGCGGCTACACCTTC. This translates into CASSQDRAGGGYTF.

The CDR3 DNA reads TGTGCCAGCAGCTCCCGGAGGCTTACAGGGGGCGTTTCACCTTCCTATGGCTACACCTTC. Residues: CASSSRRLTGGVSPSYGYTF. The rearrangement links TRBV7-8 to TRBJ1-2, with 9 bases identical to TRBD1. The CDR3 contains 20 residues. V lost 4 bases to trimming and J lost 4 bases; unmatched junction nucleotides: 22. CDR1 and CDR2 (germline): SGHVS, FQNEAQ.

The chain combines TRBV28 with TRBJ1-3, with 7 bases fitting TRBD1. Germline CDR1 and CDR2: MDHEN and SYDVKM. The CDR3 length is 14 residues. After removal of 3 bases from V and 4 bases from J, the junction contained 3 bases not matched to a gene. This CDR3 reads CASSLGTAGNTIYF. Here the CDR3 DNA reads TGTGCCAGCAGTTTGGGGACAGCGGGAAACACCATATATTTT.

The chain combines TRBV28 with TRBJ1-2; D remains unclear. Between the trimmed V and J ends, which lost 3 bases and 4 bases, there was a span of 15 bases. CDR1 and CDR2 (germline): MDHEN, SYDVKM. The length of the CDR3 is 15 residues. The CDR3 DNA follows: TGTGCCAGCAGTTTCGGCAGTCGAGTCTTCTATGGCTACACCTTC. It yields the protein CASSFGSRVFYGYTF.

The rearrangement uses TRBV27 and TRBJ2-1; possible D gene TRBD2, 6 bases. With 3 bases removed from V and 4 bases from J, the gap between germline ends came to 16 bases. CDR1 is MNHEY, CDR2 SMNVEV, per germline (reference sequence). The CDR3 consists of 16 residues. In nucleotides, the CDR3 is TGTGCCAGCAGTTTCTCTTGGAGGGATTCATACAATGAGCAGTTCTTC. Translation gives CASSFSWRDSYNEQFF.

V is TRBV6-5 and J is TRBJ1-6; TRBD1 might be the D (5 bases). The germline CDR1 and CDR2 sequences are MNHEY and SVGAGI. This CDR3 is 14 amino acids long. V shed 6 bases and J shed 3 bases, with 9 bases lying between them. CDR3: CASSRVNYNSPLHF. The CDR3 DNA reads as TGTGCCAGCAGCAGGGTAAACTATAATTCACCCCTCCACTTT.

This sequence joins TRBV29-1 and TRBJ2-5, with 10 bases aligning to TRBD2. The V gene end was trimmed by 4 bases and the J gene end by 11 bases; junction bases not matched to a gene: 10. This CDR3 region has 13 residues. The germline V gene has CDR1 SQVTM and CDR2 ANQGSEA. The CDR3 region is CSVAASGRIQQYF. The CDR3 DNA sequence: TGCAGCGTTGCCGCTAGCGGGAGAATTCAGCAGTACTTC.

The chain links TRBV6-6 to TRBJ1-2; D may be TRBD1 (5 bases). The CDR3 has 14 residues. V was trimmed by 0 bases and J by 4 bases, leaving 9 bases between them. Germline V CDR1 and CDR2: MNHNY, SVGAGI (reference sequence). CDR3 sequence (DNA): TGTGCCAGCAGTTACTCGGAGGGGAGCTATGGCTACACCTTC. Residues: CASSYSEGSYGYTF.

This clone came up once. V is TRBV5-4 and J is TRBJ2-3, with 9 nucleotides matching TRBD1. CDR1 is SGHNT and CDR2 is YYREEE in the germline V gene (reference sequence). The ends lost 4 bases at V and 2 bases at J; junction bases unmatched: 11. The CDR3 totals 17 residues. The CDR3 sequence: CASSGPRGQGNTDTQYF. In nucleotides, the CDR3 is TGTGCCAGCAGCGGTCCCCGAGGACAGGGGAACACAGATACGCAGTATTTT.

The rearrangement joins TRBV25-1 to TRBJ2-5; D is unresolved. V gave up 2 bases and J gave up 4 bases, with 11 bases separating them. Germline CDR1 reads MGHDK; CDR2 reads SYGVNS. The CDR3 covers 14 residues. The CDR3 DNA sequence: TGTGCCAGCAGTGAAGTGTTTGGGGTAGAGACCCAGTACTTC. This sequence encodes CASSEVFGVETQYF.

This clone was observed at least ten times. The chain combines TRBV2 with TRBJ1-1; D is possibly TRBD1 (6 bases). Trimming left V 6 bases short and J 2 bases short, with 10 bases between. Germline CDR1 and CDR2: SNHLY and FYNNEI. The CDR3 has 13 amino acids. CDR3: CASRPRGNTEAFF. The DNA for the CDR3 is TGTGCCAGCAGACCCAGGGGAAACACTGAAGCTTTCTTT.

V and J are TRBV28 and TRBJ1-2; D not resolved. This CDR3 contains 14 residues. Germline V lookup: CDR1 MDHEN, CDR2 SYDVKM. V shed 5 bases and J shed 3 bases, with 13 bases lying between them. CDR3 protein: CASSPPQEHYGYTF. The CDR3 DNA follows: TGTGCCAGCAGTCCGCCCCAGGAACACTATGGCTACACCTTC.

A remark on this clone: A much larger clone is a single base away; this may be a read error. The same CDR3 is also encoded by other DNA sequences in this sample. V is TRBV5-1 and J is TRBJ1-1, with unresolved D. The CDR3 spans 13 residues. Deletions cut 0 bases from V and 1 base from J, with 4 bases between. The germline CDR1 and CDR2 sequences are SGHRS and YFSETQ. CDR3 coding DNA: TGCGCCAGCAGCTTGGACCGGAACACTGAAGCTTTCTTT. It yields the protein CASSLDRNTEAFF.

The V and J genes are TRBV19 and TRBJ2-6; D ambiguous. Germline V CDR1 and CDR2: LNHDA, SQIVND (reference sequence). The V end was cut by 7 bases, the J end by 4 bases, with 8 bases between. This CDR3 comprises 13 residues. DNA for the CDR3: TGTGCCAGTACTCGTGAGGGGGCCAACGTCCTGACTTTC. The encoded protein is CASTREGANVLTF.

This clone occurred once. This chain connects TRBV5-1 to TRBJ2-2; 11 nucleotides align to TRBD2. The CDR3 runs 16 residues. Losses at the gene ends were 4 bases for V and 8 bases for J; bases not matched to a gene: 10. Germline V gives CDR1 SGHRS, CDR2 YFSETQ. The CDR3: CASSRLTSGSGGELFF. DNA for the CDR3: TGCGCCAGCAGCCGGCTTACTAGCGGGAGTGGAGGGGAGCTGTTTTTT.

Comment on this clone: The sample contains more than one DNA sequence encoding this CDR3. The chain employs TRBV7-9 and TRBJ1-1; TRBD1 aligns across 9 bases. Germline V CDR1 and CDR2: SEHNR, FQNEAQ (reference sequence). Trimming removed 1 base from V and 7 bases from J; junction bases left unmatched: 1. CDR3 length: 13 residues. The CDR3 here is CASSLGGQGEAFF. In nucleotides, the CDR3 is TGTGCCAGCAGCTTAGGGGGACAGGGTGAAGCTTTCTTT.

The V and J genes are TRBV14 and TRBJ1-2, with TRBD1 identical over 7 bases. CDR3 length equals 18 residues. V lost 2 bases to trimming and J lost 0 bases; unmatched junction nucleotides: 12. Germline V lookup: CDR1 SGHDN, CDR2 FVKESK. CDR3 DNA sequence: TGTGCCAGCAGCCAAAATATCCCAAGGGACAGAGCTAACTATGGCTACACCTTC. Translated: CASSQNIPRDRANYGYTF.

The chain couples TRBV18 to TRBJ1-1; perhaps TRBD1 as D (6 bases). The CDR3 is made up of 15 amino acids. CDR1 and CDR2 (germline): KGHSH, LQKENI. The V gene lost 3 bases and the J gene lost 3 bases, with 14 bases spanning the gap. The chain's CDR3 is CASSPGQLRDTEAFF. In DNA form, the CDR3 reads TGTGCCAGCTCACCTGGACAGTTAAGAGACACTGAAGCTTTCTTT.

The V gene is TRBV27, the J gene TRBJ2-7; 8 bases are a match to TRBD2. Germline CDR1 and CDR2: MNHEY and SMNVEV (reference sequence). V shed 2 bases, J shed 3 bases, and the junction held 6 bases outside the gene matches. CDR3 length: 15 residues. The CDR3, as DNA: TGTGCCAGCAGTTTAGCCGGGACTAGGGACTACGAGCAGTACTTC. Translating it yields CASSLAGTRDYEQYF.

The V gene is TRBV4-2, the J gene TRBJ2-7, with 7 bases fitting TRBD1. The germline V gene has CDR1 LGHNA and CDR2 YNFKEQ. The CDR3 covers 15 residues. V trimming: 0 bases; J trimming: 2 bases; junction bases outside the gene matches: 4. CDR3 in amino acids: CASSQEGTVPYEQYF. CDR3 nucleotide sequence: TGTGCCAGCAGCCAAGAGGGGACAGTCCCCTACGAGCAGTACTTC.

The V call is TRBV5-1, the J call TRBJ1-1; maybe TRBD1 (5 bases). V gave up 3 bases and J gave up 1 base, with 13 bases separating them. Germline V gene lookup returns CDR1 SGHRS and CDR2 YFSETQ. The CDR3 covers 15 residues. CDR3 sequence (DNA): TGCGCCAGCAGCTCCTCCCCCAGGGAGAACACTGAAGCTTTCTTT. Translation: CASSSSPRENTEAFF.